This is a list of T cell receptor beta chains from one sample in a study of T cell responses to AZD1222 COVID-19 vaccine. Profiled with immunoSEQ multiplex PCR; TCRdb holds only in-frame clones, not every one. The sample gives fewer than 150,000 clones, roughly 90% of which show up once; approximately 4.8% is in the top ten. The source was peripheral blood, collected on day 0 of AZD1222 vaccination. The receptor source for this set is an adult in good health. Each CDR3 is given with its conserved first and last residue. A D gene is named only where the DNA matches it firmly.

V gene: TRBV2; J gene: TRBJ1-4; D gene: NA; CDR3 protein: CASSPTVGGKREKLFF
V gene: TRBV5-4; J gene: TRBJ1-1; D gene: TRBD1; CDR3 protein: CASSRDRDTEAFF
V gene: TRBV11-1; J gene: TRBJ2-3; D gene: NA; CDR3 protein: CASSMHGGGTDTQYF
V gene: TRBV6-5; J gene: TRBJ1-6; D gene: NA; CDR3 protein: CASTVRVGNSPLHF
V gene: TRBV6-5; J gene: TRBJ2-5; D gene: NA; CDR3 protein: CASSYGGFSEETQYF
V gene: TRBV30; J gene: TRBJ1-2; D gene: NA; CDR3 protein: CAWSVDRNYGYTF
V gene: TRBV2; J gene: TRBJ2-3; D gene: NA; CDR3 protein: CAVSPGEDTQYF
V gene: TRBV7-2; J gene: TRBJ1-6; D gene: NA; CDR3 protein: CASSSRALETPLHF
V gene: TRBV29-1; J gene: TRBJ1-2; D gene: NA; CDR3 protein: CSAPTTPSYGYTF
V gene: TRBV28; J gene: TRBJ1-3; D gene: TRBD1; CDR3 protein: CASKPGTGGNTIYF
V gene: TRBV7-2; J gene: TRBJ2-1; D gene: NA; CDR3 protein: CASSLEVSLSEQFF
V gene: TRBV19; J gene: TRBJ2-3; D gene: NA; CDR3 protein: CASRLQGLSTDTQYF
V gene: TRBV11-2; J gene: TRBJ2-5; D gene: TRBD1; CDR3 protein: CASSPDRAETQYF
V gene: TRBV29-1; J gene: TRBJ1-6; D gene: NA; CDR3 protein: CSVAIGADSPLHF
V gene: TRBV27; J gene: TRBJ2-1; D gene: NA; CDR3 protein: CASSLYGGPYNEQFF
V gene: TRBV10-2; J gene: TRBJ2-1; D gene: TRBD2; CDR3 protein: CASSGGRRGGSYNEQFF
V gene: TRBV11-2; J gene: TRBJ1-5; D gene: NA; CDR3 protein: CASSPDPASNQPQHF
V gene: TRBV2; J gene: TRBJ1-3; D gene: NA; CDR3 protein: CASSFQGAHSGNTIYF
V gene: TRBV2; J gene: TRBJ2-5; D gene: TRBD2; CDR3 protein: CASSATSGRETQYF
V gene: TRBV3-1/TRBV3-2; J gene: TRBJ2-3; D gene: NA; CDR3 protein: CASSQARSGTDTQYF
V gene: TRBV5-1; J gene: TRBJ2-3; D gene: TRBD2; CDR3 protein: CASSLQRGNTDTQYF
V gene: TRBV5-4; J gene: TRBJ2-7; D gene: TRBD1; CDR3 protein: CASSLAGQGVYEQYF
V gene: TRBV4-2; J gene: TRBJ1-1; D gene: NA; CDR3 protein: CASSQANRVGTEAFF
V gene: TRBV3-1/TRBV3-2; J gene: TRBJ2-7; D gene: TRBD1; CDR3 protein: CASSQGDSDITYEQYF
V gene: TRBV14; J gene: TRBJ2-7; D gene: NA; CDR3 protein: CASSLQQGSEQYF
V gene: TRBV5-4; J gene: TRBJ2-3; D gene: NA; CDR3 protein: CASRPPGLSTDTQYF
V gene: TRBV5-1; J gene: TRBJ1-5; D gene: NA; CDR3 protein: CASSPGSFGIGGNQPQHF
V gene: TRBV10-1; J gene: TRBJ2-1; D gene: NA; CDR3 protein: CASSESWRSYNEQFF
V gene: TRBV5-1; J gene: TRBJ2-7; D gene: TRBD1; CDR3 protein: CASSPERDRPVYEQYF
V gene: TRBV6-1; J gene: TRBJ1-6; D gene: NA; CDR3 protein: CASSENLRENSPLHF
V gene: TRBV21-1; J gene: TRBJ2-7; D gene: NA; CDR3 protein: CASSNRDSAYEQYF
V gene: TRBV5-4; J gene: TRBJ1-1; D gene: NA; CDR3 protein: CASSSAGARWLAFF
V gene: TRBV4-1; J gene: TRBJ1-2; D gene: TRBD1; CDR3 protein: CASTRDRVRYTF
V gene: TRBV19; J gene: TRBJ1-3; D gene: NA; CDR3 protein: CASSMGSPSSGNTIYF
V gene: TRBV7-7; J gene: TRBJ2-1; D gene: NA; CDR3 protein: CASSDTLVGYNEQFF
V gene: TRBV29-1; J gene: TRBJ1-5; D gene: NA; CDR3 protein: CSVEGGGGQPQHF
V gene: TRBV2; J gene: TRBJ2-3; D gene: NA; CDR3 protein: CASGRRGSTDTQYF
V gene: TRBV28; J gene: TRBJ1-6; D gene: NA; CDR3 protein: CASGVGSYNSPLHF
V gene: TRBV29-1; J gene: TRBJ2-2; D gene: NA; CDR3 protein: CSVVGQGSTTGELFF
V gene: TRBV28; J gene: TRBJ1-5; D gene: NA; CDR3 protein: CASSRGVGNQPQHF
V gene: TRBV24-1; J gene: TRBJ1-6; D gene: NA; CDR3 protein: CAIRAGDRPRSSYNSPLHF
V gene: TRBV5-1; J gene: TRBJ1-2; D gene: NA; CDR3 protein: CASSLFLWDYGYTF
V gene: TRBV19; J gene: TRBJ2-5; D gene: TRBD1; CDR3 protein: CASGSGQGKKTQYF
V gene: TRBV20-1; J gene: TRBJ2-1; D gene: TRBD2; CDR3 protein: CSAPGLAERFF
V gene: TRBV5-6; J gene: TRBJ2-7; D gene: TRBD1; CDR3 protein: CASSLAGQGRMSHEQYF
V gene: TRBV19; J gene: TRBJ1-2; D gene: NA; CDR3 protein: CASSLLDYGYTF
V gene: TRBV11-1; J gene: TRBJ2-7; D gene: TRBD1; CDR3 protein: CASRYRQGDSYEQYF
V gene: TRBV5-1; J gene: TRBJ1-4; D gene: TRBD1; CDR3 protein: CASSPGQPNEKLFF